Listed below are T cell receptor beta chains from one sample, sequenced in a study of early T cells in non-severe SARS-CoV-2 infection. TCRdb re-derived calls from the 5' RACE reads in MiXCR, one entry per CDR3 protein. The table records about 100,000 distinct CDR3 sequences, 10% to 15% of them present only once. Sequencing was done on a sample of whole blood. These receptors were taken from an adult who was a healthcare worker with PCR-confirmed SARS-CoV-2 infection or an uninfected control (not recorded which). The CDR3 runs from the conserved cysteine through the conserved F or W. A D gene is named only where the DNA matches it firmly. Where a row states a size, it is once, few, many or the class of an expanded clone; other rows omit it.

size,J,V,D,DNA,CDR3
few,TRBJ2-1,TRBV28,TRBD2,TGTGCCAGCAGTTGGGGACTAGCCCCCAATGAGCAGTTCTTC,CASSWGLAPNEQFF
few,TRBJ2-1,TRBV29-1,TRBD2,TGCAGCTCTAGCGGGAGGGCCAATAAGTACGACAATGAGCAGTTCTTC,CSSSGRANKYDNEQFF
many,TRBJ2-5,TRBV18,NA,TGTGCCAGCTCACCATCCGGGTTGGAGACCCAGTACTTC,CASSPSGLETQYF
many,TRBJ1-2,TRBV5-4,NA,TGTGCCAGCAGCTTGGAACGGGGCGACTATGGCTACACCTTC,CASSLERGDYGYTF
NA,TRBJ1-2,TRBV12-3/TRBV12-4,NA,TGTGCCAGCAGTAGGGGGGTCGCGGCTGGCTACACCTTC,CASSRGVAAGYTF
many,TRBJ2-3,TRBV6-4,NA,TGTGCCAGCAGTGAAGGGGACACAGATACGCAGTATTTT,CASSEGDTDTQYF
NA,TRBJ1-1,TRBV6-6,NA,TGTGCCAGCAGTTACAATGGGGGGCGAACTGAAGCTTTCTTT,CASSYNGGRTEAFF
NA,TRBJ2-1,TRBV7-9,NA,TGTGCCAGCAGCTTAGCGACCGATACCTCCTACAATGAGCAGTTCTTC,CASSLATDTSYNEQFF
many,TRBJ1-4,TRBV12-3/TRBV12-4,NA,TGTGCCAGCAGTTGGGGTGAAAAACTGTTTTTT,CASSWGEKLFF
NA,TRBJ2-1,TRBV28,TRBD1,TGTGCCAGCAGTTCCCCGGGACAGGGTCCTTACGGCTACAATGAGCAGTTCTTC,CASSSPGQGPYGYNEQFF
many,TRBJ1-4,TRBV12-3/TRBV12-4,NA,TGTGCCAGCAGTCCGAATGGCGGCTCTAATGAAAAACTGTTTTTT,CASSPNGGSNEKLFF
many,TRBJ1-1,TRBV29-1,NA,TGCAGCGTTGAAGCCGGGGGTTCCACTGAAGCTTTCTTT,CSVEAGGSTEAFF
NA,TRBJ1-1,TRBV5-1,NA,TGCGCCAGCAGCCCTGACAGATACACTGAAGCTTTCTTT,CASSPDRYTEAFF
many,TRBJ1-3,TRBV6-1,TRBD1,TGTGCCAGCGGGGACAGGGCTAGGAACACCATATATTTT,CASGDRARNTIYF
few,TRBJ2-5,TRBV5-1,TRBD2,TGCGCCAGCAGCGGGAGGGGTTCACAAGAGACCCAGTACTTC,CASSGRGSQETQYF
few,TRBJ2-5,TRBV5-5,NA,TGTGCCAGCAGCCGGGCCCCTGAAGAGACCCAGTACTTC,CASSRAPEETQYF
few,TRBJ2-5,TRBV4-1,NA,NA,CASSQESLSWETQYF
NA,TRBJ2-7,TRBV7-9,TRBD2,TGTGCCAGCAGCTTAGGAGGCGGGAGATTTCACGAGCAGTACTTC,CASSLGGGRFHEQYF